The clone carrying this TCR beta chain has only one observation. This entry belongs to a study of blood T cell repertoires in COVID-19. Study-level information: Both acute and convalescent COVID-19 samples were obtained from the United States, Italy and Spain. PBMCs, B-cell-depleted T cells, or T cells were the source of the cDNA or gDNA that made up the material.

As handled by the study authors: Amplification from reference gene primers served as the basis for estimated nucleated cell counts. Measured with immunoSEQ multiplex PCR; TCRdb has only the in-frame clones, and not every one. D and trimming come from the DNA, and the V and J calls and clone size come from that table. The sample lists roughly 200,000 clones, about 80% occurring once. CDR3 length: 16 amino acids. Germline CDR1 SNHLY, CDR2 FYNNEI. The V end was cut by 6 bases, the J end by 0 bases, with 14 bases between. This clonotype was sampled from a man over 45 with active or convalescent COVID-19. J is TRBJ2-2 and V is TRBV2, with a possible D match to TRBD2 (6 bases). Sequenced sample: peripheral blood. DNA for the CDR3: TGTGCCAGCAGCCCTACTAGCCCCTCGAACACCGGGGAGCTGTTTTTT. It codes for CASSPTSPSNTGELFF.